This passage covers 27 T cell receptor beta chains from one sample sequenced in a study of blood T cell repertoires in COVID-19 (dated by TCRdb to about 2020). Library construction relied on the immunoSEQ multiplex PCR assay. The table was pulled from immuneACCESS by TCRdb, which kept in-frame rearrangements only. Such tables lose some clones; where checked, under half of the loss comes from unresolved V genes, and the rest has no known cause. For this sample there are under 300,000 clones; around 90% appear just once. The top ten hold 1.5% to 2% of the sample. What was sequenced was PBMCs or T cells enriched from blood (not recorded which). The receptors were gathered from a middle-aged woman who had recovered from COVID-19.

In its sample, this clone was seen once. In the same sample, other DNA sequences code for this CDR3. The chain has TRBV2 and TRBJ1-5; TRBD1 agrees at 7 bases. This CDR3 comprises 14 residues. The J segment lost 4 bases and the V segment lost 3 bases, leaving 3 bases of the junction unmatched. Germline V gives CDR1 SNHLY, CDR2 FYNNEI. CDR3 loop: CASSDRTGNQPQHF. The CDR3 coding sequence is TGTGCCAGCAGTGACCGGACAGGAAATCAGCCCCAGCATTTT.

CDR3 in amino acids: CASRPGQGDGGYTF. As DNA, the CDR3 is TGCGCCAGCAGGCCGGGACAGGGGGACGGCGGCTACACCTTC. The V call is TRBV5-1, the J call TRBJ1-2; 11 bases align to TRBD1. The CDR3 loop spans 14 amino acids. Germline loops: CDR1 SGHRS, CDR2 YFSETQ. The V and J ends lost 5 bases and 8 bases, in that order; junction bases with no gene match: 8.

V and J are TRBV12-5 and TRBJ2-3, with 14 bases that match TRBD2. The V segment lost 1 base and the J segment 5 bases; nucleotides outside the gene matches: 5. The V gene's germline CDR1 is LGHNT and CDR2 FRNRAP. This CDR3 comprises 17 residues. In nucleotides, the CDR3 is TGTGCTAGTGGTTTGGGGGGACTAGCGGGAGTAGTAGATACGCAGTATTTT. As protein: CASGLGGLAGVVDTQYF.

The chain combines TRBV4-1 with TRBJ2-5; 9 bases agree with TRBD1. The CDR3 loop spans 15 amino acids. Trimming at V came to 3 bases and at J to 2 bases, leaving 4 bases not matched to a gene. Per the germline V gene, CDR1 is MGHRA and CDR2 is YSYEKL. CDR3 sequence reads: CASSQPDRGQETQYF. CDR3 bases: TGCGCCAGCAGCCAGCCGGACAGGGGTCAAGAGACCCAGTACTTC.

The chain recombines TRBV11-2 with TRBJ1-1; 10 nucleotides line up with TRBD1. The length of the CDR3 is 13 residues. V was pared by 4 bases and J by 8 bases, with 4 bases of the junction left unmatched. Germline V gene lookup returns CDR1 SGHAT and CDR2 FQNNGV. This CDR3 reads CASSSDRGREAFF. The DNA for the CDR3 is TGTGCCAGCAGCTCGGACAGGGGGAGGGAAGCTTTCTTT. Supplemented by reference TRBV11-2 and TRBJ1-1, the full variable domain reads EAGVAQSPRYKIIEKRQSVAFWCNPISGHATLYWYQQILGQGPKLLIQFQNNGVVDDSQLPKDRFSAERLKGVDSTLKIQPAKLEDSAVYLCASSSDRGREAFFGQGTRLTVV.

The chain links TRBV27 to TRBJ1-6; D remains unclear. In germline, CDR1 is MNHEY, CDR2 SMNVEV (reference sequence). There are 15 residues in the CDR3. Trimming stripped 6 bases from V and 6 bases from J, with 15 bases between. The CDR3 DNA reads TGTGCCAGCAGCCCTCCCGCCGGAGGTAATTCACCCCTCCACTTT. It codes for CASSPPAGGNSPLHF.

This chain links TRBV10-3 with TRBJ1-2; possibly TRBD1 for D (5 bases). Between the trimmed V and J ends, which lost 0 bases and 4 bases, there was a span of 9 bases. The CDR3 is made up of 14 amino acids. Germline lookup yields CDR1 ENHRY and CDR2 SYGVKD. This chain's CDR3 is CAISESGGLYGYTF. CDR3 in DNA: TGTGCCATCAGTGAGTCCGGGGGTCTCTATGGCTACACCTTC.

This chain links TRBV7-2 with TRBJ2-7, with 8 bases identical to TRBD2. J was trimmed by 4 bases and V by 4 bases; bases with no gene match: 6. The CDR3 has 14 amino acids. Germline loops: CDR1 SGHTA, CDR2 FQGNSA. CDR3 in amino acids: CASSSAGVQYEQYF. DNA of the CDR3: TGTGCCAGCAGCTCAGCGGGAGTGCAGTACGAGCAGTACTTC. The whole variable domain, remainder taken from reference TRBV7-2 and TRBJ2-7, is GAGVSQSPSNKVTEKGKDVELRCDPISGHTALYWYRQSLGQGLEFLIYFQGNSAPDKSGLPSDRFSAERTGGSVSTLTIQRTQQEDSAVYLCASSSAGVQYEQYFGPGTRLTVT.

This chain links TRBV7-2 with TRBJ1-6; a possible D gene is TRBD1 (5 bases). Per germline, CDR1 SGHTA and CDR2 FQGNSA. This CDR3 is built from 14 residues. The V gene lost 7 bases and the J gene lost 11 bases, with 18 bases spanning the gap. This CDR3 is CASTFPRESAPLHF. The CDR3 region has the DNA TGTGCCAGCACCTTCCCCAGGGAATCTGCACCCCTCCACTTT.

The rearrangement uses TRBV7-3 and TRBJ2-2, with a possible D match to TRBD2 (6 bases). V lost 4 bases to trimming and J lost 8 bases, with 8 bases between them. Germline-derived CDR1 and CDR2 are SGHTA and FQGTGA. The CDR3 has 12 amino acids. CDR3 amino acids: CASSSRGGELFF. CDR3 in DNA: TGTGCCAGCAGCTCCCGGGGGGGGGAGCTGTTTTTT.

The chain carries TRBV9 and TRBJ1-6, with no clear D. Trimming left V 0 bases short and J 6 bases short, with 22 bases between. Germline lookup yields CDR1 SGDLS and CDR2 YYNGEE. The CDR3 loop spans 19 amino acids. CDR3 in amino acids: CASSVDRNSTIGSNSPLHF. The CDR3 bases are TGTGCCAGCAGCGTAGATCGGAACAGTACCATTGGTAGTAATTCACCCCTCCACTTT.

V usage is TRBV2 and J usage is TRBJ2-2; possibly TRBD2 for D (6 bases). The CDR3 extends over 16 amino acids. Germline V gene lookup returns CDR1 SNHLY and CDR2 FYNNEI. V was trimmed by 6 bases and J by 4 bases, leaving 18 bases between them. The chain's CDR3 is CASSARLVGGTGELFF. In DNA, the CDR3 is TGTGCCAGCAGCGCGCGACTAGTGGGCGGCACCGGGGAGCTGTTTTTT.

J is TRBJ2-2 and V is TRBV9; 7 positions match TRBD2. The CDR3 is 17 amino acids. Germline values: CDR1 SGDLS, CDR2 YYNGEE. The V segment lost 2 bases and the J segment 6 bases; nucleotides outside the gene matches: 13. The CDR3 bases are TGTGCCAGCAGCGTCTCCAAAGGGAGGGCCCTGGCCGGGGAGCTGTTTTTT. It is translated as CASSVSKGRALAGELFF.

The chain uses TRBV24-1 and TRBJ2-1; no reliable D call. In germline, CDR1 is KGHDR, CDR2 SFDVKD. Trimming cost V 1 base and J 8 bases, with 5 bases left between them. CDR3 length: 12 residues. The CDR3 reads CATSDFEDEQFF. Here the CDR3 DNA reads TGTGCCACCAGTGATTTCGAGGATGAGCAGTTCTTC.

The chain recombines TRBV7-9 with TRBJ2-1; 11 bases agree with TRBD2. The ends lost 5 bases at V and 6 bases at J; junction bases unmatched: 6. The CDR3 extends over 15 amino acids. Germline V gene data show CDR1 as SEHNR and CDR2 as FQNEAQ (reference sequence). CDR3: CASSATSGIGNEQFF. DNA of the CDR3: TGTGCCAGCAGCGCGACTAGCGGGATAGGCAATGAGCAGTTCTTC.

The chain has TRBV29-1 and TRBJ2-7; D unresolved. Looked up from germline, CDR1 is SQVTM and CDR2 is ANQGSEA. CDR3 length equals 13 residues. Trimming took off 5 bases at V and 2 bases at J, with 13 bases between the two ends. CDR3 amino acids: CSVLSGVTYEQYF. CDR3 nucleotides: TGCAGCGTTCTTTCCGGAGTAACCTACGAGCAGTACTTC.

CDR3 protein: CASSQDYVRQGHPFGTEAFF. Here the CDR3 DNA reads TGTGCCAGCAGCCAAGATTACGTACGACAGGGACACCCCTTCGGGACTGAAGCTTTCTTT. The chain links TRBV3-1 (or the pseudogene TRBV3-2) to TRBJ1-1; TRBD1 agrees at 7 bases. V lost 0 bases and J lost 5; bases outside the gene matches: 21. The CDR3 is 20 amino acids. CDR1 is LGHDT, CDR2 YNNKEL, per germline (reference sequence).

This rearrangement joins TRBV20-1 to TRBJ1-6; 7 nucleotides line up with TRBD1. CDR1 is DFQATT and CDR2 is SNEGSKA in the germline V gene (reference sequence). The CDR3 totals 14 residues. Trimming took 3 bases from V and 7 from J; bases not matched to a gene: 6. The CDR3 region is CSASYGQANSPLHF. The DNA for the CDR3 is TGCAGTGCTAGTTACGGACAGGCGAATTCACCCCTCCACTTT.

The chain joins TRBV2 to TRBJ1-2; 12 positions agree with TRBD1. J was trimmed by 8 bases and V by 7 bases; bases with no gene match: 8. In germline, CDR1 is SNHLY, CDR2 FYNNEI. The CDR3 is 14 amino acids. CDR3 DNA sequence: TGTGCCAGCACCTTGGGACAGGGGGCGCGCGGCTACACCTTC. It yields the protein CASTLGQGARGYTF.

V is TRBV3-1 (or the pseudogene TRBV3-2) and J is TRBJ1-2; TRBD1 is a possible D gene (6 bases). The V end lost 4 bases, the J end lost 6 bases, and 18 bases lay between the germline ends. The CDR3 loop spans 15 amino acids. The germline V gene has CDR1 LGHDT and CDR2 YNNKEL (reference sequence). The CDR3 region is CASSLTSRGWHGYTF. Written as DNA, the CDR3 is TGTGCCAGCAGCCTAACATCCAGGGGTTGGCATGGCTACACCTTC.

J is TRBJ1-2 and V is TRBV15; 9 bases map to TRBD1. This CDR3 is built from 15 residues. Per germline, CDR1 LNHNV and CDR2 YYDKDF (reference sequence). V lost 5 bases, J lost 7 bases, and 11 bases stayed unmatched. This chain's CDR3 is CATSRGQGLYSGYTF. CDR3 DNA sequence: TGTGCCACCAGCCGCGGACAGGGGTTATATAGTGGCTACACCTTC.

V gene TRBV4-3 combines with J gene TRBJ2-5; the D is unclear. Trimming removed 0 bases from V and 5 bases from J, with 10 bases in between. Germline V gene lookup returns CDR1 LGHNA and CDR2 YSLEER. This CDR3 spans 14 amino acids. The CDR3 spells CASSQEVLSETQYF. As DNA, the CDR3 is TGCGCCAGCAGCCAAGAAGTCCTGAGTGAGACCCAGTACTTC.

The V and J genes are TRBV5-1 and TRBJ2-3; 7 bases are a match to TRBD2. Per the germline V gene, CDR1 is SGHRS and CDR2 is YFSETQ. The CDR3 covers 16 residues. V dropped 0 bases and J dropped 3; count of bases not matched to a gene: 7. The CDR3 bases are TGCGCCAGCAGCTTGGCCTGGGAGGGAGTAACAGATACGCAGTATTTT. Translation gives CASSLAWEGVTDTQYF.

The chain is built from TRBV29-1 and TRBJ1-1, with TRBD1 identical over 7 bases. The V segment lost 3 bases and the J segment 1 base; nucleotides outside the gene matches: 2. This CDR3 is built from 13 residues. Germline CDR1 reads SQVTM; CDR2 reads ANQGSEA. This chain's CDR3 is CSVDRGRNTEAFF. The DNA for the CDR3 is TGCAGCGTTGACAGGGGGAGGAACACTGAAGCTTTCTTT.

The CDR3: CASRDTCLNQPQHF. The CDR3 DNA is TGCGCCAGCAGGGACACCTGCCTCAATCAGCCCCAGCATTTT. The rearrangement joins TRBV10-1 to TRBJ1-5; D possibly corresponds to TRBD1 (5 bases). Trimming shortened V by 6 bases and J by 3 bases, and 12 bases separated the two germline ends. CDR3 length: 14 amino acids. The germline CDR1 and CDR2 sequences are WNHNN and SYGVQD (reference sequence).

The chain recombines TRBV7-9 with TRBJ2-3, with a tentative D call TRBD2 (5 bases). The CDR3 is made up of 15 amino acids. Trimming removed 5 bases from V and 6 bases from J, with 18 bases in between. Germline V gene sequence: CDR1 SEHNR, CDR2 FQNEAQ (reference sequence). CDR3 sequence reads: CASSPDRGVPDTQYF. DNA for the CDR3: TGTGCCAGCAGCCCCGACCGGGGTGTCCCTGATACGCAGTATTTT. The variable domain in full, completed from reference TRBV7-9 and TRBJ2-3, reads DTGVSQNPRHKITKRGQNVTFRCDPISEHNRLYWYRQTLGQGPEFLTYFQNEAQLEKSRLLSDRFSAERPKGSFSTLEIQRTEQGDSAMYLCASSPDRGVPDTQYFGPGTRLTVL.

The chain combines TRBV5-1 with TRBJ2-3, with TRBD1 identical over 12 bases. Germline CDR1 SGHRS, CDR2 YFSETQ. This CDR3 has 15 residues. Trimming took 3 bases from V and 4 from J; bases not matched to a gene: 3. For the CDR3, the DNA is TGCGCCAGCAGCTGGGGACAGGGGGCCTCAGATACGCAGTATTTT. Its translation is CASSWGQGASDTQYF.